The rows below give T cell receptor beta chains drawn from one sample of a study of control samples from healthy donors and cancer patients. The protocol was immunoSEQ multiplex PCR, while the TCRdb copy is restricted to in-frame clones and leaves out a portion. The table lists around 120,000 clones, just under 95% of them singletons. Specimen: blood. These TCRs come from a man aged 30 to 45 in good health. CDR3s include the opening cysteine and the closing phenylalanine or tryptophan. The D gene is left open where the match is weak. Size values are once, few and many counts, or a class for expanded clones, and some rows have none.

TGTGCCAGTAGTAAGTTGACTGAAGCTTTCTTT,CASSKLTEAFF,NA,TRBV19,once,TRBJ1-1
TGTGCCAGCAGTGAAGGGGCAGTTCTAGCCAAAAACATTCAGTACTTC,CASSEGAVLAKNIQYF,NA,TRBV2,NA,TRBJ2-4
TGCAGCGGTTTAGCGGGGGCCAACACAGATACGCAGTATTTT,CSGLAGANTDTQYF,TRBD2,TRBV29-1,NA,TRBJ2-3
TGTGCCAGCAGCCTTAGCACAGATACGCAGTATTTT,CASSLSTDTQYF,NA,TRBV7-9,once,TRBJ2-3
TGCGCCAGCAGCCAAGTGGCAGGGACGTTGAACACTGAAGCTTTCTTT,CASSQVAGTLNTEAFF,NA,TRBV4-1,NA,TRBJ1-1
TGTGCCAGCAGTGAACTCAGGGACAACCAATTTTCCTCCTACGAGCAGTACTTC,CASSELRDNQFSSYEQYF,NA,TRBV6-1,NA,TRBJ2-7
TGTGCCAGCAGCGCAGCCAGACTAGCCTACGAGCAGTACTTC,CASSAARLAYEQYF,NA,TRBV7-2,NA,TRBJ2-7
TGTGCCAGCAGCGTAGCTTCGCGGGGGGCTCCCGGGGAGCTGTTTTTT,CASSVASRGAPGELFF,TRBD2,TRBV9,once,TRBJ2-2
TGTGCCACCAGTGATGGGTTAGCTGAAGCTTTCTTT,CATSDGLAEAFF,NA,TRBV24-1,NA,TRBJ1-1
TGTGCCAGCAGAGGACTAGCGGGCCAATCCTACGAGCAGTACTTC,CASRGLAGQSYEQYF,TRBD2,TRBV3-1/TRBV3-2,NA,TRBJ2-7
TGTGCCAGTAGTATCGAACACCTTAGCACAGATACGCAGTATTTT,CASSIEHLSTDTQYF,NA,TRBV19,NA,TRBJ2-3
TGTGCCAGCAGCCTTCAGGGGGCGCAGGAGCAGTACTTC,CASSLQGAQEQYF,TRBD1,TRBV7-9,NA,TRBJ2-7
TGCGCCAGCAGCCCCCCCGGGACAGGGGGTAATGAGCAGTTCTTC,CASSPPGTGGNEQFF,TRBD1,TRBV5-1,once,TRBJ2-1
TGTGCCACCAGCAGAGACGGGAGAATGAGCTCTGGGGCCAACGTCCTGACTTTC,CATSRDGRMSSGANVLTF,NA,TRBV15,NA,TRBJ2-6
TGTGCCAGCAGTTACGGCGGGGAGGTCCTCCACTTT,CASSYGGEVLHF,NA,TRBV6-5,NA,TRBJ1-6
TGTGCCAGCAGTGACAGCTTGAGGGAAAAACTGTTTTTT,CASSDSLREKLFF,NA,TRBV2,NA,TRBJ1-4
TGCGCCAGCAGCCAAGGACTATTCTACGAGCAGTACTTC,CASSQGLFYEQYF,NA,TRBV4-3,NA,TRBJ2-7
TGTGCCATCAGTGAGGGGCAGGCGCTGAACACTGAAGCTTTCTTT,CAISEGQALNTEAFF,NA,TRBV10-3,NA,TRBJ1-1
TGTGCCTCCTCAGTGGGAGGGCGAAAACTGTTTTTT,CASSVGGRKLFF,NA,TRBV12-3/TRBV12-4,NA,TRBJ1-4
TGTGCCAGCAGCTTCCGGTCCCAGGGAGTCGGAACTGAAGCTTTCTTT,CASSFRSQGVGTEAFF,NA,TRBV7-2,NA,TRBJ1-1
TGTGCCAGCAGTTCCCCGGGACAGGTGAATTCACCCCTCCACTTT,CASSSPGQVNSPLHF,TRBD1,TRBV28,NA,TRBJ1-6
TGTGCCAGCAGTTTAGGGTCGCGAGACTACGAGCAGTACTTC,CASSLGSRDYEQYF,NA,TRBV28,NA,TRBJ2-7
TGTGCCAGTAGTAAAGGGTCTGGCGGGGGGAGCTCCTACAATGAGCAGTTCTTC,CASSKGSGGGSSYNEQFF,TRBD2,TRBV19,NA,TRBJ2-1
TGTGCCAGCAGTGTGCCGGCTTCACCCCTCCACTTT,CASSVPASPLHF,NA,TRBV28,NA,TRBJ1-6
TGTGCCTGGAGTCTCCGACCGATCTATAATTCACCCCTCCACTTT,CAWSLRPIYNSPLHF,NA,TRBV30,NA,TRBJ1-6